This T cell receptor (beta chain) came from a study of control samples from healthy donors and cancer patients. This clone appeared a few times. Other DNA sequences within the sample encode an identical CDR3. Libraries were prepared by immunoSEQ multiplex PCR; TCRdb keeps only in-frame clonotypes and omits some of them. The sample shows 100,000 or so clones, about 83% of them seen only once. Sequencing was performed on blood. This clonotype originated in a woman aged 50 to 65 in good health.

The CDR3: CASSATGDNSPLHF. As DNA, the CDR3 is TGTGCCAGCAGCGCGACAGGAGATAATTCACCCCTCCACTTT. V is TRBV9 and J is TRBJ1-6, with D possibly being TRBD1 (6 bases). CDR3 size: 14 residues. Germline V gene data show CDR1 as SGDLS and CDR2 as YYNGEE. V lost 3 bases and J 5 bases, leaving 9 bases between the germline ends.